Each of the 8 T cell receptor beta chains below was sequenced from the same sample in a study of cytomegalovirus exposure and HLA in healthy donors (dated by TCRdb to 2016 to 2017). Receptors were amplified or captured by the immunoSEQ multiplex PCR assay. A mixture of 60 forward primers for TCR Vbeta segments and 13 reverse primers for TCR Jbeta segments was used in the multiplex PCR. Sourced from immuneACCESS, this table was stored by TCRdb with only in-frame sequences that have V and J called. A share of the clones is absent; for the studies checked, an unresolved V gene accounts for under half, and the remainder has no known explanation. This sample has about 97,000 clones in its table, and less than 10% of those were observed once. Clones ranked in the top ten supply 4.5% to 6.5% of the sample. The sample consisted of PBMCs. These receptors all come from a man aged 45-65 years in good health and CMV-seropositive.

This clone was detected only a few times. The rearrangement joins TRBV7-8 to TRBJ2-7; TRBD2 matches 11 bases. Germline assignment: CDR1 SGHVS and CDR2 FQNEAQ. Unmatched junction bases numbered 10, after V lost 7 bases and J lost 5 bases. The CDR3 is 15 residues long. The CDR3 DNA follows: TGTGCCAGCAAACTAGCGGGAGCGTGGGAAAACGAGCAGTACTTC. Residues: CASKLAGAWENEQYF. Together with reference TRBV7-8 and TRBJ2-7, the CDR3 gives the full variable domain: GAGVSQSPRYKVAKRGQDVALRCDPISGHVSLFWYQQALGQGPEFLTYFQNEAQLDKSGLPSDRFFAERPEGSVSTLKIQRTQQEDSAVYLCASKLAGAWENEQYFGPGTRLTVT.

The J gene is TRBJ2-1, the V gene TRBV5-6, with D unclear. Germline V gene sequence: CDR1 SGHDT, CDR2 YYEEEE. The CDR3 totals 15 residues. V lost 6 bases and J 0 bases, leaving 13 bases between the germline ends. The CDR3 DNA is TGTGCCAGCACTAATAACTTTGTCTCCTACAATGAGCAGTTCTTC. This codes for CASTNNFVSYNEQFF.

The chain couples TRBV11-2 to TRBJ1-1, with D possibly matching TRBD1 (6 bases). Trimming removed 5 bases from V and 5 bases from J, with 21 bases in between. The CDR3 totals 16 residues. The V gene's germline CDR1 is SGHAT and CDR2 FQNNGV. Here the CDR3 reads CASSPPGVRERTEAFF. The CDR3 DNA reads as TGTGCCAGCAGCCCTCCAGGGGTTAGGGAGAGGACTGAAGCTTTCTTT. Combining the CDR3 with reference TRBV11-2 and TRBJ1-1 gives the whole variable domain EAGVAQSPRYKIIEKRQSVAFWCNPISGHATLYWYQQILGQGPKLLIQFQNNGVVDDSQLPKDRFSAERLKGVDSTLKIQPAKLEDSAVYLCASSPPGVRERTEAFFGQGTRLTVV.

This clone was seen a few times. The rearrangement uses TRBV27 and TRBJ2-3, with 11 bases identical to TRBD2. Trimming cost V 5 bases and J 3 bases; bases outside gene matches: 7. The CDR3 sequence is 16 residues long. Germline values: CDR1 MNHEY, CDR2 SMNVEV (reference sequence). The CDR3 sequence is CASSPRASGRTDTQYF. In DNA form, the CDR3 reads TGTGCCAGCAGTCCCCGGGCTAGCGGGAGGACAGATACGCAGTATTTT.

There are a few counts of this clone. The chain recombines TRBV7-8 with TRBJ2-1; 9 positions agree with TRBD2. The ends lost 2 bases at V and 0 bases at J; junction bases unmatched: 8. The CDR3 runs 18 residues. Germline V gives CDR1 SGHVS, CDR2 FQNEAQ. For the CDR3, the DNA is TGTGCCAGCAGCTTACTAGCGGGACCGACTAGCTCCTACAATGAGCAGTTCTTC. Protein sequence: CASSLLAGPTSSYNEQFF.

This clone was detected only a few times. The chain joins TRBV30 to TRBJ2-1; 10 bases align to TRBD2. This CDR3 contains 13 residues. V shed 2 bases and J 9 bases; nucleotides not matched to a gene: 4. CDR1 GTSNPN and CDR2 SVGIG come from the germline V gene (reference sequence). CDR3 protein: CAWSSGREGEQFF. The CDR3 bases are TGTGCCTGGAGTAGCGGGAGGGAAGGTGAGCAGTTCTTC.

This clone has more than one count but fewer than ten. The chain couples TRBV29-1 to TRBJ2-1, with D possibly TRBD2 on 5 matching bases. The CDR3 is 13 amino acids. Trimming shortened V by 4 bases and J by 6 bases, and 13 bases separated the two germline ends. Germline lookup yields CDR1 SQVTM and CDR2 ANQGSEA. Here the CDR3 DNA reads TGCAGCGTTGGGGAGAATGTAAGCAATGAGCAGTTCTTC. Translated: CSVGENVSNEQFF.

V and J are TRBV28 and TRBJ2-1; D is unclear. The ends were cut back, 4 bases at V and 8 bases at J, with 15 bases in the middle. The germline CDR1 and CDR2 sequences are MDHEN and SYDVKM. CDR3 size: 14 residues. CDR3 residues: CASSSTQLVDEQFF. CDR3 in DNA: TGTGCCAGCAGTTCAACGCAACTGGTAGATGAGCAGTTCTTC.